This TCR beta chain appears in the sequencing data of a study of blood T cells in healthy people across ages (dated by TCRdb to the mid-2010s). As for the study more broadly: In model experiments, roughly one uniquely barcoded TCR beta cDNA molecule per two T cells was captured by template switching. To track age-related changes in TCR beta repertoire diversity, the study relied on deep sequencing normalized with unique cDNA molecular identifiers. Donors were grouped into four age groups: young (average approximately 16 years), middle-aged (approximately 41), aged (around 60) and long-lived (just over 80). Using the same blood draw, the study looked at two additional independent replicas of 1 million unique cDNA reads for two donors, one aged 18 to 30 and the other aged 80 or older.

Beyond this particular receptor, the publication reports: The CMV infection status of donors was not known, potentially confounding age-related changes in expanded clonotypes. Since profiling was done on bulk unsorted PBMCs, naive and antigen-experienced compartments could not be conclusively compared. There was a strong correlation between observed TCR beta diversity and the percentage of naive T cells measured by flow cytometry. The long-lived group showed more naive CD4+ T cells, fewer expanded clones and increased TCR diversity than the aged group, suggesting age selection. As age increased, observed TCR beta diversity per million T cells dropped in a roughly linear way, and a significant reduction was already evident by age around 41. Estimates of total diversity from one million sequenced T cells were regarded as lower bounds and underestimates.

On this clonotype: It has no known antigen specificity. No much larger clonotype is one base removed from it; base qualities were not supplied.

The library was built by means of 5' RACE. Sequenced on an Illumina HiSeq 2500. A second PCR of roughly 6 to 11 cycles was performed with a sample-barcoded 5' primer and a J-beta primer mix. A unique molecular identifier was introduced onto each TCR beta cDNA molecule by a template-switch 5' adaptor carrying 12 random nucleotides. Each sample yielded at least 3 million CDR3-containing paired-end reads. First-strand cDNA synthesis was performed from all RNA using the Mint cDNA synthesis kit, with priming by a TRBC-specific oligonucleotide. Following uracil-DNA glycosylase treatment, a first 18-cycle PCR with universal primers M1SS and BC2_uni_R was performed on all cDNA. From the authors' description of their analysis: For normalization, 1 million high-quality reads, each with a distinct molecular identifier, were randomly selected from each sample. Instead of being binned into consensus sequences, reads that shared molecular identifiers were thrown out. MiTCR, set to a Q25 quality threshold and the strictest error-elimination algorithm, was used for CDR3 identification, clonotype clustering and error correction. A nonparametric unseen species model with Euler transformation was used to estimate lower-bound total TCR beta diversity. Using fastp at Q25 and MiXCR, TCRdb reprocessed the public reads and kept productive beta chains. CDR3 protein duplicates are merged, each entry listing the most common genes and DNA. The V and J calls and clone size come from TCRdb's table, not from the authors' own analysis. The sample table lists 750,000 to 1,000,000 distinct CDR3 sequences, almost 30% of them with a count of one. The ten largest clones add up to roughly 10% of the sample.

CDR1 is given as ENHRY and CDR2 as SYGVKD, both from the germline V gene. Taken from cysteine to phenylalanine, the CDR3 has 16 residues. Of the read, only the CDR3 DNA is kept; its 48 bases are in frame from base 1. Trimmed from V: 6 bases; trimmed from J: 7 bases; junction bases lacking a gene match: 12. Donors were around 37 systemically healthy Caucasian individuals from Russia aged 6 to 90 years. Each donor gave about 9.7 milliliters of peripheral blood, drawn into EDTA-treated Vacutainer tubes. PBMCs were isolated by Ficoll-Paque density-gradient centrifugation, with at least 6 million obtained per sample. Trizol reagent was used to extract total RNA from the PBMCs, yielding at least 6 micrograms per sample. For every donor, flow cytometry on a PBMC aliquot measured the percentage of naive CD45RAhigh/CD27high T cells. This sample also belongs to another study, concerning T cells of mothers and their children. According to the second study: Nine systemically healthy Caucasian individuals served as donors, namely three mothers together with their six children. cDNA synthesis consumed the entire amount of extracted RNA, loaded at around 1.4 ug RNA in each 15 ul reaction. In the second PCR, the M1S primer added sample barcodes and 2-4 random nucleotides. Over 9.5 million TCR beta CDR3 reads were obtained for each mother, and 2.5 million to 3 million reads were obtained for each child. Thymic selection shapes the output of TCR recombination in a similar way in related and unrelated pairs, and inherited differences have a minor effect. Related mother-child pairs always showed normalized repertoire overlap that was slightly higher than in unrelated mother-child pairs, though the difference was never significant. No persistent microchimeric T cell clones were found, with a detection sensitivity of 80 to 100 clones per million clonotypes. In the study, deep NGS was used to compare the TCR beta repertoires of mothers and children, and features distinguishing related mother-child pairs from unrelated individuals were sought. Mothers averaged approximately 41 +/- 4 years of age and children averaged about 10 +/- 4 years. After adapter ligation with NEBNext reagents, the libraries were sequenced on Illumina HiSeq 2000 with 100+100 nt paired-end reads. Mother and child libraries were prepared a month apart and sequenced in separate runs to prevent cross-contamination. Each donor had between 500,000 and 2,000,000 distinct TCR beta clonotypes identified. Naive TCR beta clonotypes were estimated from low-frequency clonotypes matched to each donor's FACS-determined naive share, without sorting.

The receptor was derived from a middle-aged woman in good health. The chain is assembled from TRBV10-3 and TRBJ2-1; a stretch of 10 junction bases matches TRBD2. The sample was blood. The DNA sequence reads TGTGCCATCAGGCGAACCGGGACTAGCGAGATTAATGAGCAGTTCTTC. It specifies CAIRRTGTSEINEQFF.